The sequence of this T cell receptor beta chain was determined in a study of T cell changes during pregnancy in multiple sclerosis. This table comes from immunoSEQ multiplex PCR, and its TCRdb copy is limited to in-frame clones, with some not included. Of roughly 32,000 clones in the sample, about 93% were seen once. The CDR3 spans 15 residues. In germline, CDR1 is SGHRS, CDR2 YFSETQ. V trimming: 5 bases; J trimming: 4 bases; junction bases outside the gene matches: 7. The sequence came from a female donor with multiple sclerosis, enrolled in a pregnancy study. The chain combines TRBV5-1 with TRBJ2-1; 9 nucleotides match TRBD1. Sequencing used CD4+ T cells from peripheral blood mononuclear cells, obtained in the second trimester of pregnancy. CDR3 protein: CASSLQGAWYNEQFF. CDR3 nucleotides: TGCGCCAGCAGTTTACAGGGGGCCTGGTACAATGAGCAGTTCTTC.